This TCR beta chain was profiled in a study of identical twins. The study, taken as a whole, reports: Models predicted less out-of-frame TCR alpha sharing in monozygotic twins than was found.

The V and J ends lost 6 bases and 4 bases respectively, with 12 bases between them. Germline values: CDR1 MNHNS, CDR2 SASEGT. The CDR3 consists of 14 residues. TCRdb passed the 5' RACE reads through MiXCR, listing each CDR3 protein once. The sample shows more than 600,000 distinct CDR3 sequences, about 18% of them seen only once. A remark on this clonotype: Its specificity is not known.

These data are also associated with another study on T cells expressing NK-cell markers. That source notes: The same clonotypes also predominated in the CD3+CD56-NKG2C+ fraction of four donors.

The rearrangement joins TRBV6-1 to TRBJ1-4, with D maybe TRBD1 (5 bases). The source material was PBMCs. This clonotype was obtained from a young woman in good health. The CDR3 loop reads CASRAGSDNEKLFF. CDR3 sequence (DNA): TGTGCCAGCAGGGCAGGGAGTGATAATGAAAAACTGTTTTTT.